These T cell receptor beta chains were read from a single sample in a study of OX40 agonist ivuxolimab in advanced cancers. Produced via immunoSEQ multiplex PCR; TCRdb's table is partial and in-frame only. The data hold about 42,000 clones, with 75% to 90% observed a single time. The input for sequencing was CD4+ or CD8+ T cells sorted from blood, taken in a trial of the OX40 agonist ivuxolimab. These receptors were obtained from an adult with an advanced solid tumor such as melanoma, head and neck, liver or kidney cancer. The CDR3 runs from the conserved cysteine through the conserved F or W. D genes are given only for firm matches. Size tells how often a clone was seen (once, few, many) or the class of an expanded clone, and some rows leave it out.

v_call	clone_size	d_call	j_call	cdr3_nt	cdr3_aa
TRBV11-3	.	TRBD2	TRBJ2-1	TGTGCCAGCAGCTTAAGGGGCTCGACAGCGGGGCGGAATGAGCAGTTCTTC	CASSLRGSTAGRNEQFF
TRBV6-1	.	.	TRBJ1-5	TGTGCCAGCAGGAACAGGGTAGATCAGCCCCAGCATTTT	CASRNRVDQPQHF
TRBV5-1	once	.	TRBJ1-5	TGCGCCAGCAGCCTGGCCGGACCCCATAGCAATCAGCCCCAGCATTTT	CASSLAGPHSNQPQHF
TRBV7-9	.	.	TRBJ2-7	TGTGCCAGCAGCTTAGGGACAGCCGTTGGGGAGCAGTACTTC	CASSLGTAVGEQYF
TRBV7-9	.	.	TRBJ1-2	TGTGCCAGCAGCTTAATGGGGGCGAAGGTCTACACCTTC	CASSLMGAKVYTF
TRBV7-2	.	.	TRBJ1-4	TGTGCCAGCAGCCTTACCGGGACAACGGAAAAACTGTTTTTT	CASSLTGTTEKLFF
TRBV27	.	.	TRBJ2-7	TGTGCCAGCAGTTTAAGAGAGGGGGACGAGCAGTACTTC	CASSLREGDEQYF
TRBV2	once	.	TRBJ2-2	TGTGCCAGCAGAAAACGGGGGAACACCGGGGAGCTGTTTTTT	CASRKRGNTGELFF
TRBV7-9	.	.	TRBJ1-1	TGTGCCAGCAGCCTTAGCAACAGGGCGAACACTGAAGCTTTCTTT	CASSLSNRANTEAFF
TRBV28	.	.	TRBJ1-5	TGTGCCAGCAGCCCGGGACCTACGGGGGATAGCAATCAGCCCCAGCATTTT	CASSPGPTGDSNQPQHF
TRBV29-1	.	TRBD1	TRBJ2-2	TGCAGCGGGAGACAGGGGGCGGACACCGGGGAGCTGTTTTTT	CSGRQGADTGELFF
TRBV11-1	.	TRBD2	TRBJ2-3	TGTGCCAGCAGCCTGACCGGTGCGGGGGGGCCGGATACGCAGTATTTT	CASSLTGAGGPDTQYF
TRBV11-2	.	.	TRBJ1-6	TGTGCCAGCAGCTTAGGGACAGTAAGTTCCTATAATTCACCCCTCCACTTT	CASSLGTVSSYNSPLHF
TRBV6-5	.	.	TRBJ1-6	TGTGCCAGCAGTTACTCGAGTTCACCCCTCCACTTT	CASSYSSSPLHF